The 26 T cell receptor beta chains listed next were all sequenced from one sample in a study of T cell responses to AZD1222 COVID-19 vaccine. Using immunoSEQ multiplex PCR, the repertoire was profiled, and TCRdb retains in-frame clones only, with some absent. The sample contains roughly 180,000 clones, roughly nine tenths of which appear only once. The sample was peripheral blood, taken 28 days after the second AZD1222 dose. These TCRs come from an adult who received the AZD1222 COVID-19 vaccine.

V gene TRBV24-1 combines with J gene TRBJ1-4, with 9 nucleotides matching TRBD1. Germline assignment: CDR1 KGHDR and CDR2 SFDVKD. The CDR3 extends over 15 amino acids. CDR3 in DNA: TGTGCTAGACCCGGGACAGGGTCAACTAATGAAAAACTGTTTTTT. It specifies CARPGTGSTNEKLFF.

The chain employs TRBV2 and TRBJ1-2; D unresolved. Germline V gives CDR1 SNHLY, CDR2 FYNNEI. Trimming removed 7 bases from V and 8 bases from J, with 14 bases in between. This CDR3 has 12 residues. Here the CDR3 DNA reads TGTGCCAGCACCCTTAACCTATCCGGCTACACCTTC. Residues: CASTLNLSGYTF.

This clone has only one observation. The rearrangement joins TRBV5-4 to TRBJ1-1, with unresolved D. Germline CDR1 SGHNT, CDR2 YYREEE (reference sequence). This CDR3 contains 14 residues. The ends were cut back, 4 bases at V and 4 bases at J, with 14 bases in the middle. The CDR3 reads CASSPRALSTEAFF. The CDR3 DNA follows: TGTGCCAGCAGCCCCCGGGCCTTGAGCACTGAAGCTTTCTTT.

The V gene is TRBV2, the J gene TRBJ1-1, with 10 bases lining up with TRBD1. Trimming at V came to 4 bases and at J to 4 bases, leaving 3 bases not matched to a gene. The CDR3 contains 14 residues. Germline assignment: CDR1 SNHLY and CDR2 FYNNEI. The CDR3 is CASSARTGGTEAFF. The CDR3 nucleotides are TGTGCCAGCAGTGCCAGGACAGGGGGCACTGAAGCTTTCTTT.

CDR3 loop: CASRQGTEGNQPQHF. CDR3 in DNA: TGTGCCAGCAGACAGGGTACTGAGGGCAATCAGCCCCAGCATTTT. The V gene is TRBV6-6, the J gene TRBJ1-5; D may be TRBD1 (6 bases). Looked up from germline, CDR1 is MNHNY and CDR2 is SVGAGI (reference sequence). The CDR3 consists of 15 residues. The V gene lost 6 bases and the J gene lost 2 bases, with 14 bases spanning the gap.

The V call is TRBV18, the J call TRBJ1-6; D ambiguous. Trimming removed 4 bases at V and 4 bases at J, with 14 bases between. The length of the CDR3 is 16 residues. Germline V CDR1 and CDR2: KGHSH, LQKENI. The CDR3 spells CASSLTGRDYNSPLHF. CDR3 sequence (DNA): TGTGCCAGCTCACTAACCGGACGGGATTATAATTCACCCCTCCACTTT.

CDR3: CASSPEVTKSPLHF. The CDR3 region has the DNA TGTGCCAGCTCACCAGAGGTGACTAAGTCACCCCTCCACTTT. V usage is TRBV18 and J usage is TRBJ1-6; D ambiguous. Germline loops: CDR1 KGHSH, CDR2 LQKENI. V shed 2 bases and J shed 10 bases, with 12 bases lying between them. This CDR3 has 14 residues.

This chain connects TRBV7-2 to TRBJ1-3, with a tentative D call TRBD1 (6 bases). Looked up from germline, CDR1 is SGHTA and CDR2 is FQGNSA. The CDR3 length is 16 residues. V lost 10 bases, J lost 0 bases, and 19 bases lay in between. The DNA of the CDR3 is TGTGCCACCACAATCACAGGGCAAAACTCTGGAAACACCATATATTTT. This gives the protein CATTITGQNSGNTIYF.

The chain combines TRBV19 with TRBJ1-6; D ambiguous. Between the trimmed V and J ends, which lost 4 bases and 7 bases, there was a span of 8 bases. CDR3 length equals 13 residues. Germline-derived CDR1 and CDR2 are LNHDA and SQIVND (reference sequence). CDR3: CASSTERNSPLHF. The CDR3 DNA reads TGTGCCAGTAGTACCGAGAGGAATTCACCCCTCCACTTT. Full variable domain (missing parts from reference TRBV19 and TRBJ1-6): DGGITQSPKYLFRKEGQNVTLSCEQNLNHDAMYWYRQDPGQGLRLIYYSQIVNDFQKGDIAEGYSVSREKKESFPLTVTSAQKNPTAFYLCASSTERNSPLHFGNGTRLTVT.

This sequence joins TRBV4-1 and TRBJ2-5; 7 bases align to TRBD2. The CDR3 consists of 14 residues. With 4 bases clipped from V and 3 bases from J, the junction kept 5 bases outside the gene matches. Germline lookup yields CDR1 MGHRA and CDR2 YSYEKL. The CDR3: CASSRPSGKETQYF. CDR3 DNA sequence: TGCGCCAGCAGCCGTCCTAGCGGAAAAGAGACCCAGTACTTC.

V and J are TRBV6-5 and TRBJ2-7; 9 bases line up with TRBD2. There are 14 residues in the CDR3. Germline lookup yields CDR1 MNHEY and CDR2 SVGAGI. Trimming at V came to 6 bases and at J to 7 bases, leaving 10 bases not matched to a gene. The CDR3 bases are TGTGCCAGCAGCCAAGCGGGAGGTATGAGAGAGCAGTACTTC. It yields the protein CASSQAGGMREQYF.

The gene calls are TRBV6-5 and TRBJ1-6, with TRBD1 matching 9 bases. J was trimmed by 10 bases and V by 6 bases; bases with no gene match: 7. CDR1 is MNHEY and CDR2 is SVGAGI in the germline V gene. The CDR3 consists of 14 residues. CDR3 coding DNA: TGTGCCAGCAGCTTACAGGGGGCACGGTCACCCCTCCACTTT. Its translation is CASSLQGARSPLHF.

This chain joins TRBV3-1 (or the pseudogene TRBV3-2) and TRBJ1-2; D not certain. Germline values: CDR1 LGHDT, CDR2 YNNKEL (reference sequence). V gave up 6 bases and J gave up 4 bases, with 15 bases separating them. The CDR3 is 14 residues long. The CDR3 is CASSLGRKPYGYTF. CDR3 nucleotide sequence: TGTGCCAGCAGTCTGGGTCGGAAACCCTATGGCTACACCTTC.

V usage is TRBV5-1 and J usage is TRBJ2-3; D gene ambiguous. Looked up from germline, CDR1 is SGHRS and CDR2 is YFSETQ. The length of the CDR3 is 16 residues. V lost 0 bases, J lost 2 bases, and 13 bases lay in between. The CDR3 DNA sequence: TGCGCCAGCAGCTTGGGCACTCTAGTATACACAGATACGCAGTATTTT. This codes for CASSLGTLVYTDTQYF.

The V and J genes are TRBV2 and TRBJ1-2, with 7 positions matching TRBD1. Trimming removed 4 bases from V and 4 bases from J; junction bases left unmatched: 3. This CDR3 comprises 13 residues. Germline CDR1 is SNHLY and CDR2 is FYNNEI. The CDR3, as DNA: TGTGCCAGCAGTGTGGGACAGCTCTATGGCTACACCTTC. This sequence encodes CASSVGQLYGYTF.

The CDR3 DNA sequence: TGTGCCTGGAGTGGAAGTGGTAGTGGAGCCAAAAACATTCAGTACTTC. Its protein product is CAWSGSGSGAKNIQYF. The chain recombines TRBV30 with TRBJ2-4; no clear D gene. The CDR3 loop spans 16 amino acids. V lost 1 base and J 0 bases, leaving 13 bases between the germline ends. Germline V lookup: CDR1 GTSNPN, CDR2 SVGIG (reference sequence).

This chain connects TRBV4-1 to TRBJ2-1; possibly TRBD2 for D (5 bases). V dropped 3 bases and J dropped 7 bases, with 16 bases sitting between them. CDR1 and CDR2 from the germline V gene are MGHRA and YSYEKL. The length of the CDR3 is 15 residues. The CDR3 DNA reads TGCGCCAGCAGCCATATCTTGGGGAGTGGTAATGAGCAGTTCTTC. This codes for CASSHILGSGNEQFF.

This chain connects TRBV5-1 to TRBJ2-1; TRBD2 matches at 14 bases. The CDR3 is 19 residues long. CDR1 SGHRS and CDR2 YFSETQ come from the germline V gene. The V segment lost 1 base and the J segment 7 bases; nucleotides outside the gene matches: 13. The CDR3 region has the DNA TGCGCCAGCAGCTTGCAGGGGGAAGGGACTAGCGGGAGAGGGAATGAGCAGTTCTTC. Its protein is CASSLQGEGTSGRGNEQFF.

V usage is TRBV6-2 or TRBV6-3 and J usage is TRBJ2-1; D not certain. V was shortened by 4 bases and J by 5 bases, with 15 bases between the two germline ends. The CDR3 loop spans 15 amino acids. From germline, CDR1 is MNHEY and CDR2 SVGEGT. CDR3 DNA sequence: TGTGCCAGCAGTTTCCGACGGTGGGCCAACAATGAGCAGTTCTTC. It encodes CASSFRRWANNEQFF.

V gene TRBV13 combines with J gene TRBJ1-2; 7 nucleotides align to TRBD1. Trimming at V came to 1 base and at J to 6 bases, leaving 11 bases not matched to a gene. Germline CDR1 reads PRHDT; CDR2 reads FYEKMQ (reference sequence). This CDR3 region has 16 residues. In nucleotides, the CDR3 is TGTGCCAGCAGCTTAGTGTCCATAGGGGGCTTCGATGGCTACACCTTC. Its protein product is CASSLVSIGGFDGYTF.

V usage is TRBV18 and J usage is TRBJ2-3, with 9 positions matching TRBD2. The length of the CDR3 is 16 residues. Germline V CDR1 and CDR2: KGHSH, LQKENI. J gave up 2 bases and V 6 bases, and 9 bases lay outside the gene matches. CDR3 nucleotides: TGTGCCAGCTCCCCTCCCGGCGGGAGGGCCACAGATACGCAGTATTTT. Translated, it gives CASSPPGGRATDTQYF.

Notes on this clone: A read error may account for a junction end that differs from germline. The rearrangement joins TRBV30 to TRBJ2-3; perhaps TRBD2 as D (5 bases). This CDR3 contains 15 residues. The germline gives CDR1 GTSNPN, CDR2 SVGIG (reference sequence). CDR3 amino acids: CAWGVGGLWADTQYF. The CDR3 DNA follows: TGTGCCTGGGGTGTAGGCGGACTGTGGGCAGATACGCAGTATTTT. Supplemented by reference TRBV30 and TRBJ2-3, the full variable domain reads SQTIHQWPATLVQPVGSPLSLECTVEGTSNPNLYWYRQAAGRGLQLLFYSVGIGQISSEVPQNLSASRPQDRQFILSSKKLLLSDSGFYLCAWGVGGLWADTQYFGPGTRLTVL.

This chain connects TRBV9 to TRBJ2-5; D might be TRBD1 or TRBD2, each matching 5 bases. Per the germline V gene, CDR1 is SGDLS and CDR2 is YYNGEE. The CDR3 extends over 15 amino acids. V lost 0 bases to trimming and J lost 9 bases, with 18 bases between them. The CDR3 coding sequence is TGTGCCAGCAGCGTAGGAGGGGATCCGAGTGGGCCCCAGTACTTC. Amino acid sequence: CASSVGGDPSGPQYF.

The chain joins TRBV6-2 or TRBV6-3 to TRBJ1-2; D unresolved. The ends were cut back, 0 bases at V and 8 bases at J, with 10 bases in the middle. Per germline, CDR1 MNHEY and CDR2 SVGEGT. The CDR3 is 13 residues long. The CDR3 spells CASSYSMRAGYTF. In nucleotides, the CDR3 is TGTGCCAGCAGTTACTCGATGAGGGCGGGCTACACCTTC.

This clone occurred once. The rearrangement joins TRBV5-8 to TRBJ2-6; 7 positions agree with TRBD2. With V trimmed by 2 bases and J by 0 bases, 8 bases remained unmatched. There are 18 residues in the CDR3. Germline V gives CDR1 SGHTS, CDR2 YDEGEE. CDR3 residues: CASSFGLAAYSGANVLTF. The CDR3 DNA sequence: TGTGCCAGCAGCTTCGGGCTAGCGGCTTACTCTGGGGCCAACGTCCTGACTTTC. Full variable domain (missing parts from reference TRBV5-8 and TRBJ2-6): EAGVTQSPTHLIKTRGQQATLRCSPISGHTSVYWYQQALGLGLQFLLWYDEGEERNRGNFPPRFSGRQFPNYSSELNVNALELEDSALYLCASSFGLAAYSGANVLTFGAGSRLTVL.

The chain links TRBV5-1 to TRBJ2-7; D is uncertain. Germline values: CDR1 SGHRS, CDR2 YFSETQ. V lost 0 bases and J 3 bases, leaving 10 bases between the germline ends. The CDR3 extends over 14 amino acids. CDR3: CASSLGGVVYEQYF. The CDR3 nucleotides are TGCGCCAGCAGCTTGGGCGGAGTTGTCTACGAGCAGTACTTC.